This is a list of T cell receptor beta chains from one sample in a study of early stage breast cancer tumors. This table comes from immunoSEQ multiplex PCR, and its TCRdb copy is limited to in-frame clones, with some not included. In the table there are 2,500 to 3,000 clones, approximately 68% of which are singletons. The sample consisted of normal breast tissue next to the tumor. These receptors all stem from a person aged 45 to 59 with breast cancer. The CDR3 runs from the conserved cysteine through the conserved F or W. Each record gives: clone size, D gene, V gene, J gene, CDR3 DNA, CDR3 protein. A D gene is named only where the DNA matches it firmly. Clone sizes are given selectively: once, few, many, or a class where the clone is expanded.

size: NA
D: NA
V: TRBV19
J: TRBJ2-3
DNA: TGTGCCAGTAGTATAGATCTATCGGGGACAGATACGCAGTATTTT
CDR3: CASSIDLSGTDTQYF

size: NA
D: NA
V: TRBV9
J: TRBJ1-2
DNA: TGTGCCAGCAGCGTAGATGGGGACGGCAGAATTAACTATGGCTACACCTTC
CDR3: CASSVDGDGRINYGYTF

size: NA
D: NA
V: TRBV7-9
J: TRBJ2-3
DNA: TGTGCCAGCAGTCTAGCGAGTATTGGAGATACGCAGTATTTT
CDR3: CASSLASIGDTQYF

size: NA
D: TRBD2
V: TRBV28
J: TRBJ2-7
DNA: TGTGCCAGCAGTTTTTCCGGGACTAGTGGGACCTACGAGCAGTACTTC
CDR3: CASSFSGTSGTYEQYF

size: few
D: NA
V: TRBV4-2
J: TRBJ2-7
DNA: TGTGCCAGCGGCCATGTTAGGGGGGGAAGTTACGAGCAGTACTTC
CDR3: CASGHVRGGSYEQYF

size: NA
D: TRBD1
V: TRBV14
J: TRBJ2-1
DNA: TGTGCCAGCAGCTCGAGGGGGCTAGCATACAGTGAGCAGTTCTTC
CDR3: CASSSRGLAYSEQFF

size: NA
D: NA
V: TRBV28
J: TRBJ2-3
DNA: TGTGCCAGCAGTTTTGCCGGAAGGCGCACAGATACGCAGTATTTT
CDR3: CASSFAGRRTDTQYF

size: NA
D: NA
V: TRBV30
J: TRBJ2-1
DNA: TGTGCCTGGAGGCGTCGCGGTGAGCAGTTCTTC
CDR3: CAWRRRGEQFF

size: few
D: NA
V: TRBV13
J: TRBJ2-7
DNA: TGTGCCAGCAGCACCCGACAGGTTACCTACGAGCAGTACTTC
CDR3: CASSTRQVTYEQYF

size: NA
D: NA
V: TRBV5-1
J: TRBJ2-1
DNA: TGCGCCAGCAGCTTGGAGGCTCCTACCTACAATGAGCAGTTCTTC
CDR3: CASSLEAPTYNEQFF

size: NA
D: NA
V: TRBV6-1
J: TRBJ2-7
DNA: TGTGCCAGCAGTGAAGCGAACGGTTACGAGCAGTACTTC
CDR3: CASSEANGYEQYF

size: NA
D: NA
V: TRBV27
J: TRBJ1-5
DNA: TGTGCCAGCAGCCTAGGGACACATTATAGCAATCAGCCCCAGCATTTT
CDR3: CASSLGTHYSNQPQHF

size: few
D: NA
V: TRBV5-1
J: TRBJ2-3
DNA: TGCGCCAGCAGAAGCACAGATACGCAGTATTTT
CDR3: CASRSTDTQYF

size: NA
D: TRBD2
V: TRBV2
J: TRBJ2-1
DNA: TGTGCCAGCAGTGTACCTAGCGGGGGGGTAAATGAGCAGTTCTTC
CDR3: CASSVPSGGVNEQFF

size: NA
D: NA
V: TRBV11-2
J: TRBJ1-1
DNA: TGTGCCAGCAGGTCGGCGCGCACTGAAGCTTTCTTT
CDR3: CASRSARTEAFF

size: once
D: NA
V: TRBV13
J: TRBJ2-7
DNA: TGTGCCAGCAGAACCCGGCAGGGCCTGGGCGAGCAGTACTTC
CDR3: CASRTRQGLGEQYF

size: NA
D: NA
V: TRBV7-9
J: TRBJ2-5
DNA: TGTGCCAGCAGCTTAGCTCGGGGGCTAGAGACCCAGTACTTC
CDR3: CASSLARGLETQYF

size: NA
D: NA
V: TRBV9
J: TRBJ2-1
DNA: TGTGCCAGCAGCGTAGTGGGTTCCGAGGGGGGTGAGCAGTTCTTC
CDR3: CASSVVGSEGGEQFF

size: once
D: NA
V: TRBV4-1
J: TRBJ2-5
DNA: TGCGCCAGCAGCCAAGATCTGGAGGAAGAGACCCAGTACTTC
CDR3: CASSQDLEEETQYF

size: NA
D: NA
V: TRBV2
J: TRBJ1-2
DNA: TGTGCCAGCAGCGACCGTCTCGGGGCTATACATCAGGGCTACACCTTC
CDR3: CASSDRLGAIHQGYTF

size: few
D: NA
V: TRBV2
J: TRBJ2-2
DNA: TGTGCCAGCACTCCGGGAGTAACCGGGGAGCTGTTTTTT
CDR3: CASTPGVTGELFF

size: once
D: TRBD2
V: TRBV6-4
J: TRBJ2-3
DNA: TGTGCCAGCAGACCCTCGGGCGGGAGGACAGATACGCAGTATTTT
CDR3: CASRPSGGRTDTQYF

size: NA
D: NA
V: TRBV2
J: TRBJ2-7
DNA: TGTGCCAGCAGATGGACACAGAACCACTACGAGCAGTACTTC
CDR3: CASRWTQNHYEQYF

size: NA
D: NA
V: TRBV2
J: TRBJ2-3
DNA: TGTGCCAGCAGTGATTACGGGAGCACAGATACGCAGTATTTT
CDR3: CASSDYGSTDTQYF

size: few
D: NA
V: TRBV7-2
J: TRBJ2-7
DNA: TGTGCCAGCAAGCTTATGGCGGGATCCGCCGAGTACGAGCAGTACTTC
CDR3: CASKLMAGSAEYEQYF

size: few
D: NA
V: TRBV19
J: TRBJ1-6
DNA: TGTGCCAGTAGTATAGAATCACAGACCCTCCACTTT
CDR3: CASSIESQTLHF

size: NA
D: NA
V: TRBV6-6
J: TRBJ2-7
DNA: TGTGCCAGCACTAGTCCGGATCCCTACGAGCAGTACTTC
CDR3: CASTSPDPYEQYF

size: NA
D: NA
V: TRBV5-4
J: TRBJ2-1
DNA: TGTGCCAGCAGCTTAATTGGGAATGAGCAGTTCTTC
CDR3: CASSLIGNEQFF